The 22 T cell receptor beta chains in this list originate from one sample, sequenced in a study of PD-L1 blockade in urothelial cancer. Data came from immunoSEQ multiplex PCR; TCRdb stores just in-frame clones and leaves some out. This sample has tens of thousands of clones, with about 86% found just once. The source was PBMCs, collected around atezolizumab (anti-PD-L1) treatment. The receptor source for this set is a man aged 45-65 years with urothelial cancer.

The V call is TRBV7-9, the J call TRBJ1-4; the match to TRBD1 covers 7 bases. Germline V gene sequence: CDR1 SEHNR, CDR2 FQNEAQ (reference sequence). The CDR3 extends over 14 amino acids. The trim removed 5 bases at V and 3 bases at J, leaving 3 bases unmatched. The CDR3 loop is CASSKGAANEKLFF. The CDR3 nucleotides read TGTGCCAGCAGCAAGGGGGCCGCTAATGAAAAACTGTTTTTT.

This rearrangement joins TRBV2 to TRBJ2-7; tentatively, D is TRBD1 (5 bases). Between the trimmed V and J ends, which lost 2 bases and 4 bases, there was a span of 12 bases. Per germline, CDR1 SNHLY and CDR2 FYNNEI. The CDR3 covers 14 residues. The DNA for the CDR3 is TGTGCCAGCAGTGAATCAGGGCGCGGATACGAGCAGTACTTC. Translated, it gives CASSESGRGYEQYF.

This chain links TRBV7-9 with TRBJ2-7, with 7 nucleotides matching TRBD1. Losses at the gene ends were 4 bases for V and 3 bases for J; bases not matched to a gene: 3. There are 13 residues in the CDR3. Germline CDR1 reads SEHNR; CDR2 reads FQNEAQ (reference sequence). CDR3 sequence (DNA): TGTGCCAGCAGCTGGGACAGAAACTACGAGCAGTACTTC. This encodes CASSWDRNYEQYF.

The rearrangement links TRBV4-1 to TRBJ2-1; D remains unclear. Germline values: CDR1 MGHRA, CDR2 YSYEKL. The CDR3 length is 17 residues. The V end was cut by 0 bases, the J end by 0 bases, with 12 bases between. CDR3 in amino acids: CASSQDASRSSYNEQFF. CDR3 sequence (DNA): TGCGCCAGCAGCCAAGATGCGTCGCGAAGCTCCTACAATGAGCAGTTCTTC.

V and J are TRBV5-8 and TRBJ1-5; TRBD1 is a possible D gene (6 bases). The germline V gene encodes CDR1 SGHTS and CDR2 YDEGEE. Trimming removed 4 bases at V and 9 bases at J, with 23 bases between. CDR3 length: 16 residues. The CDR3 nucleotides read TGTGCCAGCAGCCCCCGGCGGGGGGCTTTAGGATCGCCCCAGCATTTT. Its protein is CASSPRRGALGSPQHF.

In DNA form, the CDR3 reads TGTCCCCACCCGCCGGGCAGGGGAAATCTCTATGGCTACACCTTC. It codes for CPHPPGRGNLYGYTF. The chain links TRBV18 to TRBJ1-2, with a possible D match to TRBD1 (6 bases). CDR1 is KGHSH, CDR2 LQKENI, per germline. This CDR3 contains 15 residues.

This chain uses TRBV11-3 with TRBJ2-7; D ambiguous. CDR1 and CDR2 from the germline V gene are SGHNT and YENEEA. Trimming took off 7 bases at V and 2 bases at J, with 21 bases between the two ends. This CDR3 contains 16 residues. The CDR3 loop is CASTSGGRLFAYEQYF. The CDR3 region has the DNA TGTGCCAGCACCTCCGGCGGCCGTCTCTTTGCCTACGAGCAGTACTTC.

This clone has a handful of counts. Sequence at one end of the junction differs from germline and may be a read error. The chain has TRBV28 and TRBJ1-1; D is possibly TRBD1 (6 bases). The CDR3 is 13 amino acids. The germline V gene encodes CDR1 MDHEN and CDR2 SYDVKM. DNA of the CDR3: TGTGCCAGCAGTAGTCCCCCCGGGACATCGGTTTCCTTT. Encoded protein: CASSSPPGTSVSF.

The chain uses TRBV28 and TRBJ2-1; D possibly corresponds to TRBD2 (6 bases). Trimming removed 10 bases from V and 7 bases from J, with 14 bases in between. Germline CDR1 reads MDHEN; CDR2 reads SYDVKM. The CDR3 is made up of 12 amino acids. The CDR3 region has the DNA TGTGCCACCCGGGAGCCCCTAAATGAGCAGTTCTTC. Protein sequence: CATREPLNEQFF.

The rearrangement joins TRBV19 to TRBJ1-5; D not certain. From germline, CDR1 is LNHDA and CDR2 SQIVND (reference sequence). Trimming cost V 5 bases and J 1 base, with 15 bases left between them. This CDR3 region has 16 residues. This chain's CDR3 is CASSPRPQRSNQPQHF. The CDR3 bases are TGTGCCAGTAGTCCCCGCCCCCAGCGGAGCAATCAGCCCCAGCATTTT.

This sequence joins TRBV30 and TRBJ2-1, with 9 bases fitting TRBD1. The CDR3 is 16 residues long. The germline gives CDR1 GTSNPN, CDR2 SVGIG (reference sequence). V lost 4 bases and J lost 5; bases outside the gene matches: 12. The CDR3 here is CAWTLLRDREHNEQFF. The CDR3 nucleotides are TGTGCCTGGACCCTCCTCCGGGACAGGGAACACAATGAGCAGTTCTTC.

The V and J genes are TRBV7-6 and TRBJ2-7; TRBD2 matches 10 bases. This CDR3 has 15 residues. With V trimmed by 1 base and J by 4 bases, 4 bases remained unmatched. Germline V gene sequence: CDR1 SGHVS, CDR2 FNYEAQ. Here the CDR3 reads CASSLEASGSYEQYF. CDR3 nucleotides: TGTGCCAGCAGCTTAGAGGCTAGCGGGAGTTACGAGCAGTACTTC.

The chain is built from TRBV19 and TRBJ1-2; D gene uncertain. V was trimmed by 3 bases and J by 7 bases, leaving 6 bases between them. Germline-derived CDR1 and CDR2 are LNHDA and SQIVND (reference sequence). This CDR3 has 11 amino acids. CDR3 nucleotide sequence: TGTGCCAGTAGTATTGGGAGTGGCTACACCTTC. This codes for CASSIGSGYTF.

This chain connects TRBV6-5 to TRBJ1-2, with D possibly being TRBD1 (6 bases). With 6 bases removed from V and 8 bases from J, the gap between germline ends came to 16 bases. CDR1 and CDR2 from the germline V gene are MNHEY and SVGAGI. The CDR3 is 13 residues long. The CDR3 reads CASSPTGTQGYTF. In DNA form, the CDR3 reads TGTGCCAGCAGCCCAACAGGGACCCAGGGCTACACCTTC.

This CDR3 reads CASSRKQGYEQYF. DNA for the CDR3: TGCGCCAGCAGCCGTAAACAGGGGTACGAGCAGTACTTC. The chain recombines TRBV5-1 with TRBJ2-7; 7 positions agree with TRBD1. Trimming cost V 4 bases and J 4 bases; bases outside gene matches: 5. CDR3 length equals 13 residues. Germline CDR1 is SGHRS and CDR2 is YFSETQ. The full variable domain, completed using reference TRBV5-1 and TRBJ2-7, is KAGVTQTPRYLIKTRGQQVTLSCSPISGHRSVSWYQQTPGQGLQFLFEYFSETQRNKGNFPGRFSGRQFSNSRSEMNVSTLELGDSALYLCASSRKQGYEQYFGPGTRLTVT.

Only one count was recorded for this clone. At one of its ends the junction is not consistent with the germline gene, which may arise from a read error. The chain joins TRBV7-3 to TRBJ2-3, with D possibly TRBD2 on 5 matching bases. The CDR3 has 14 amino acids. Germline CDR1 is SGHTA and CDR2 is FQGTGA. This chain's CDR3 is CASSLTASRDTQYF. Here the CDR3 DNA reads TGTGCCAGCAGCTTAACGGCTAGCAGAGATACGCAGTATTTT.

J is TRBJ2-2 and V is TRBV6-5; the match to TRBD1 covers 7 bases. CDR3 length: 15 residues. Germline CDR1 and CDR2: MNHEY and SVGAGI. J lost 3 bases, V lost 6 bases, and 7 bases had no gene match. CDR3 sequence: CASSSDRIDTGELFF. Here the CDR3 DNA reads TGTGCCAGCAGCTCGGACAGGATCGACACCGGGGAGCTGTTTTTT.

Comments on this clone: At one of its ends the junction is not consistent with the germline gene, which may arise from a read error. CDR3 nucleotides: TGTGCTAGCAGCCAGACTAGCGGGACGAACACCGGGGAGCTGTTTTTT. It yields the protein CASSQTSGTNTGELFF. The rearrangement joins TRBV7-7 to TRBJ2-2; 11 positions match TRBD2. Germline assignment: CDR1 SSHAT and CDR2 FNYEAQ (reference sequence). CDR3 length: 16 residues. Full variable domain (rest looked up from reference TRBV7-7 and TRBJ2-2): GAGVSQSPRYKVTKRGQDVTLRCDPISSHATLYWYQQALGQGPEFLTYFNYEAQPDKSGLPSDRFSAERPEGSISTLTIQRTEQRDSAMYRCASSQTSGTNTGELFFGEGSRLTVL.

This clone was seen just once. The chain is built from TRBV29-1 and TRBJ1-2; TRBD1 agrees at 9 bases. The CDR3 is 15 residues long. The V gene end was trimmed by 5 bases and the J gene end by 1 base; junction bases not matched to a gene: 8. In germline, CDR1 is SQVTM, CDR2 ANQGSEA. CDR3: CSVTPGQGLNYGYTF. The CDR3 nucleotides are TGCAGCGTTACCCCGGGACAGGGACTTAACTATGGCTACACCTTC.

The chain has TRBV5-1 and TRBJ2-1, with a weak D call TRBD1 (5 bases). Looked up from germline, CDR1 is SGHRS and CDR2 is YFSETQ. V was pared by 4 bases and J by 8 bases, with 13 bases between. CDR3 length: 13 amino acids. The CDR3 DNA reads as TGCGCCAGCAGCCAGGGTTGGGTGCATGAGCAGTTCTTC. It encodes CASSQGWVHEQFF.

V and J are TRBV7-2 and TRBJ2-7, with 12 bases matching TRBD1. CDR3 size: 16 residues. Germline loops: CDR1 SGHTA, CDR2 FQGNSA. J was trimmed by 2 bases and V by 1 base; bases with no gene match: 3. This chain's CDR3 is CASSLGGTGGAYEQYF. In DNA form, the CDR3 reads TGTGCCAGCAGCTTAGGAGGGACAGGGGGCGCCTACGAGCAGTACTTC.

V usage is TRBV7-2 and J usage is TRBJ1-3; possibly TRBD1 for D (5 bases). Trimming left V 6 bases short and J 4 bases short, with 16 bases between. The CDR3 has 15 amino acids. Germline-derived CDR1 and CDR2 are SGHTA and FQGNSA. As DNA, the CDR3 is TGTGCCAGCAGTTCCATCCAGGGTGGAGGAAACACCATATATTTT. Protein sequence: CASSSIQGGGNTIYF.